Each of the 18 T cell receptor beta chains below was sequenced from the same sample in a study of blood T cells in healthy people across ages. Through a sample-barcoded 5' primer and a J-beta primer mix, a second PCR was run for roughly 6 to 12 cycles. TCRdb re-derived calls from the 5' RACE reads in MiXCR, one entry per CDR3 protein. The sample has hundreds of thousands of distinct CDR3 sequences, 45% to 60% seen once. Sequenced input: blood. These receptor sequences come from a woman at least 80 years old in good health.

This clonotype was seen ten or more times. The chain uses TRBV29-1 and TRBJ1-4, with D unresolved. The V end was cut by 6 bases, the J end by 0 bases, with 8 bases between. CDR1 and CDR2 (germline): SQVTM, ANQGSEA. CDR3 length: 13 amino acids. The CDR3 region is CSVGSTTNEKLFF. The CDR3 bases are TGCAGCGTGGGGAGTACAACTAATGAAAAACTGTTTTTT.

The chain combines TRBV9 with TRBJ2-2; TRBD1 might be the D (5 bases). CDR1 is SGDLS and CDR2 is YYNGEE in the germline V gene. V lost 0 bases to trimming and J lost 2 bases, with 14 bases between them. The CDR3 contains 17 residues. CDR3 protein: CASSVELIGANTGELFF. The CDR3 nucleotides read TGTGCCAGCAGCGTAGAGTTAATTGGGGCTAACACCGGGGAGCTGTTTTTT.

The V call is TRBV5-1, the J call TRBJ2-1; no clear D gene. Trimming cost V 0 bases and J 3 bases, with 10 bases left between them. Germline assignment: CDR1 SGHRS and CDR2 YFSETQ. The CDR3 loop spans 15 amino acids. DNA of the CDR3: TGCGCCAGCAGCTTGGTGTCCTTGGGCTACAATGAGCAGTTCTTC. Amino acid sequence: CASSLVSLGYNEQFF.

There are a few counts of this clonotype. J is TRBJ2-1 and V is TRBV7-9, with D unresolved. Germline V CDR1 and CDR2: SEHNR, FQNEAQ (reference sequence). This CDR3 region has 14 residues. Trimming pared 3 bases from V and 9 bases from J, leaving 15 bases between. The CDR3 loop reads CASSFLGTTFEQFF. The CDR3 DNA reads TGTGCCAGCAGCTTCCTCGGTACTACGTTTGAGCAGTTCTTC.

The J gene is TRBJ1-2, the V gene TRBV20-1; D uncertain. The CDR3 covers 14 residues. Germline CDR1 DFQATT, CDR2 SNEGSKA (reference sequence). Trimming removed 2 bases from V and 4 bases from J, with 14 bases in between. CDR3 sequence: CSARSNVQTYGYTF. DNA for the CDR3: TGCAGTGCTAGATCTAACGTCCAGACCTATGGCTACACCTTC.

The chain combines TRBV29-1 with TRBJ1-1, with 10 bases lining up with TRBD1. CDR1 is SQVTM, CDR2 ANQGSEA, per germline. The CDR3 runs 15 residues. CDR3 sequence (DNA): TGCCGCTATCGGACAGGGGGGAACATGAACACTGAAGCTTTCTTT. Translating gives CRYRTGGNMNTEAFF.

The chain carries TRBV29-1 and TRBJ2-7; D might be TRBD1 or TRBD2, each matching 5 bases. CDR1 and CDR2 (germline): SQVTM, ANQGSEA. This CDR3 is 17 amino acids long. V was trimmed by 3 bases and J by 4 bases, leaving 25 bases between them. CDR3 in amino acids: CSVEPSGQGRGSYEQYF. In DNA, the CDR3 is TGCAGCGTTGAGCCATCGGGGCAGGGACGGGGAAGTTACGAGCAGTACTTC.

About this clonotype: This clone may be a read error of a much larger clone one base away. CDR3: CASSNAGELFF. The CDR3 DNA sequence: TGTGCCAGCAGTAACGCCGGGGAGCTGTTTTTT. The chain uses TRBV12-3 or TRBV12-4 and TRBJ2-2, with no clear D. CDR3 length equals 11 residues. Between the trimmed V and J ends, which lost 5 bases and 6 bases, there was a span of 4 bases.

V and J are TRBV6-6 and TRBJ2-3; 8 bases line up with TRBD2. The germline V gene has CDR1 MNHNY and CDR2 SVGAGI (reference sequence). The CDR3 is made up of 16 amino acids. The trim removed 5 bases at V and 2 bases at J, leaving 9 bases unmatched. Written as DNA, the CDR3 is TGTGCCAGCAGTCTCGCAGCGGGGGCCCTCACAGATACGCAGTATTTT. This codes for CASSLAAGALTDTQYF.

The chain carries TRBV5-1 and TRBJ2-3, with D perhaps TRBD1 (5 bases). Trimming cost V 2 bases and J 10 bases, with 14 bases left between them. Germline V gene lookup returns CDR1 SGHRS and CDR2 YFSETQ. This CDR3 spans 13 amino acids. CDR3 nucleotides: TGCGCCAGCAGCTTAAGCCCGGAAGGGGCGCAGTATTTT. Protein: CASSLSPEGAQYF.

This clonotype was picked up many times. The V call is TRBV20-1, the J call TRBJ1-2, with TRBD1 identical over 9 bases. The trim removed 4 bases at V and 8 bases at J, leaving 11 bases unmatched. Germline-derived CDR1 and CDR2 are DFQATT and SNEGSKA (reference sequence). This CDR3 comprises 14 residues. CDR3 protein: CSATGATGGEGYTF. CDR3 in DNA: TGCAGTGCTACTGGCGCCACAGGGGGCGAGGGCTACACCTTC.

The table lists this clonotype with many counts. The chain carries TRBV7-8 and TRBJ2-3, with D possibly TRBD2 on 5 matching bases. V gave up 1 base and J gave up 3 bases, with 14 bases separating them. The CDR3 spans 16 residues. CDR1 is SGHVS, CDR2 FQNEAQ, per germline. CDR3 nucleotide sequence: TGTGCCAGCAGCTTAGGTCGGGGAAGCGTGACAGATACGCAGTATTTT. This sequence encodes CASSLGRGSVTDTQYF.

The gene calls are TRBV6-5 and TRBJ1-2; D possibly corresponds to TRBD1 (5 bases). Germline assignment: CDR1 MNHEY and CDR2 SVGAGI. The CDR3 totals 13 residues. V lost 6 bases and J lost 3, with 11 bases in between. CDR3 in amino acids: CASRDPGDYGYTF. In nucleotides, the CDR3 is TGTGCCAGCAGAGACCCGGGGGACTATGGCTACACCTTC.

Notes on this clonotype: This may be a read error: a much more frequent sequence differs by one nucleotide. CDR3 in amino acids: CASSLGIDNYGYTF. The CDR3 nucleotides read TGTGCCAGCAGCTTAGGGATAGATAACTATGGCTACACCTTC. This sequence joins TRBV7-9 and TRBJ1-2, with D hard to call. V was clipped by 1 base and J by 1 base, with 7 bases between them. This CDR3 has 14 amino acids. CDR1 and CDR2 from the germline V gene are SEHNR and FQNEAQ (reference sequence).

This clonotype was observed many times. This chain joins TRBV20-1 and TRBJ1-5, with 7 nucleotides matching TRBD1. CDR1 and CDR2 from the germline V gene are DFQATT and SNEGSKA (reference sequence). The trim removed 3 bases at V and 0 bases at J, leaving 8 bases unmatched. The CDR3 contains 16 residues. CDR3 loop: CSASNRGFYSNQPQHF. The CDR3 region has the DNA TGCAGTGCTAGTAACAGGGGCTTCTATAGCAATCAGCCCCAGCATTTT.

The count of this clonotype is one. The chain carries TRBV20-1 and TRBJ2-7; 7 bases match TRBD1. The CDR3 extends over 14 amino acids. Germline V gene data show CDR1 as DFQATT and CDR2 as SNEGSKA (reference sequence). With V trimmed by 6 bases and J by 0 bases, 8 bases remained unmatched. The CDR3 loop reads CSATDRRSSYEQYF. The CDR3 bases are TGCAGTGCCACGGACAGGAGGAGCTCCTACGAGCAGTACTTC.

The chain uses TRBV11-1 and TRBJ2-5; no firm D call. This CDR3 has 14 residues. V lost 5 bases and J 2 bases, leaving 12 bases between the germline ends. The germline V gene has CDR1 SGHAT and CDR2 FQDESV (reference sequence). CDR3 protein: CASSRNGNQETQYF. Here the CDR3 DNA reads TGTGCCAGCAGCCGCAACGGTAATCAAGAGACCCAGTACTTC.

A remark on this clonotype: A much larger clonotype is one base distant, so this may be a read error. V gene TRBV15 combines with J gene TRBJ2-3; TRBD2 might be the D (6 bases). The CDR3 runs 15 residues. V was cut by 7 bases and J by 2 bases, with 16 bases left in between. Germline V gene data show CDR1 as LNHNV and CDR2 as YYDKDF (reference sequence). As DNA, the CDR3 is TGTGCCACCACCCGGTACGGAGGGCCCACAGATACGCAGTATTTT. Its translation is CATTRYGGPTDTQYF.